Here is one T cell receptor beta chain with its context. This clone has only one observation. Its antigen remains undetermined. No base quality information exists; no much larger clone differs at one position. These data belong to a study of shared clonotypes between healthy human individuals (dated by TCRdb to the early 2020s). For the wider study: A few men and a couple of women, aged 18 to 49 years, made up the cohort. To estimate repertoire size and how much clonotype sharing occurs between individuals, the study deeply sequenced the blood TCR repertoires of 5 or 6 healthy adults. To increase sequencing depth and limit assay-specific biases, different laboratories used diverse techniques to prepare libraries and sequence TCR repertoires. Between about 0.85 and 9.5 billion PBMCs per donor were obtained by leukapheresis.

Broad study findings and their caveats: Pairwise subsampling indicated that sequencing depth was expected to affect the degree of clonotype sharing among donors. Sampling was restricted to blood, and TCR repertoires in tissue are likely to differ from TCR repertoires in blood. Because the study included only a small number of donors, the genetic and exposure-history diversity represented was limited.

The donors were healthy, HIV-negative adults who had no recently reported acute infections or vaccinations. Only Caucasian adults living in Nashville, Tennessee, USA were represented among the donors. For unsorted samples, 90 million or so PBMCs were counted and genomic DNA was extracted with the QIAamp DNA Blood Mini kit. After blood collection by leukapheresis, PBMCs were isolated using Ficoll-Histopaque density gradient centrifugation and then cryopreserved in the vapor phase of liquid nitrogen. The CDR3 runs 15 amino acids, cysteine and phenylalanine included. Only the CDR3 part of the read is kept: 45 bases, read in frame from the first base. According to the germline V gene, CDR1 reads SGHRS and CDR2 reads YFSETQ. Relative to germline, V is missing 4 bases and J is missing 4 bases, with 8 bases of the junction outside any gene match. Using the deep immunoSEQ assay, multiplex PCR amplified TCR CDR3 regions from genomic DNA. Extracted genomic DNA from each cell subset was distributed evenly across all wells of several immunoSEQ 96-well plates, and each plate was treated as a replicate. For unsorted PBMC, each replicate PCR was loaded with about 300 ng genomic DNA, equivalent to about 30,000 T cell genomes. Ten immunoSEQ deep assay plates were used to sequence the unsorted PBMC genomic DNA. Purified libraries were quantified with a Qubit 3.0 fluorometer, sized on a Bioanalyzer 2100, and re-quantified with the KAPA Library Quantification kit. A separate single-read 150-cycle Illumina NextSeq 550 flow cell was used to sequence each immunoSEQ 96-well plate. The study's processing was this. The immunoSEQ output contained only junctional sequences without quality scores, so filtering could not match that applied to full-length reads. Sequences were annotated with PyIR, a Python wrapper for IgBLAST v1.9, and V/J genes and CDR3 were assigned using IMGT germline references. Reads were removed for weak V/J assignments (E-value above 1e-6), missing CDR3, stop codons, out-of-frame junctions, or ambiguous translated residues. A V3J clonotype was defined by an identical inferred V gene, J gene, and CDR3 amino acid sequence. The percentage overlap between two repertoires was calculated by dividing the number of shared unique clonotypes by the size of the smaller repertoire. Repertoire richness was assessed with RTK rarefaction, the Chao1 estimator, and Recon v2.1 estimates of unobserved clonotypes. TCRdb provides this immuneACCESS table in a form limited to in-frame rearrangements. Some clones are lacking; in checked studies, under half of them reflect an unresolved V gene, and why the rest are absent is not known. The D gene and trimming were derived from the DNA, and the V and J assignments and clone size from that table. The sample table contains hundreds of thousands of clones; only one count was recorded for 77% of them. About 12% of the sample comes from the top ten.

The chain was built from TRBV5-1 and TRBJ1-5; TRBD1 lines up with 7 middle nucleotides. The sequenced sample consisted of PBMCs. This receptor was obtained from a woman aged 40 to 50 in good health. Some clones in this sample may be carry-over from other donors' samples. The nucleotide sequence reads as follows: TGCGCCAGCAGCCGGGGGACAGAGGAGAATCAGCCCCAGCATTTT. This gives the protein CASSRGTEENQPQHF. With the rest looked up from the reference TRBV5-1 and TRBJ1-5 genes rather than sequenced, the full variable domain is KAGVTQTPRYLIKTRGQQVTLSCSPISGHRSVSWYQQTPGQGLQFLFEYFSETQRNKGNFPGRFSGRQFSNSRSEMNVSTLELGDSALYLCASSRGTEENQPQHFGDGTRLSIL.